The 22 T cell receptor beta chains below come from one sample, sequenced in a study of T cell responses to AZD1222 COVID-19 vaccine. Data came from immunoSEQ multiplex PCR; TCRdb stores just in-frame clones and leaves some out. The data contain about 130,000 clones, about nine tenths of them singletons. Specimen: peripheral blood, collected 28 days after the second AZD1222 dose. The source of these receptors is an adult who received the AZD1222 COVID-19 vaccine.

The sample holds a few counts of this clone. The genes are TRBV5-1 and TRBJ2-7, with no clear D. The CDR3 contains 12 residues. Between the trimmed V and J ends, which lost 6 bases and 0 bases, there was a span of 7 bases. Germline assignment: CDR1 SGHRS and CDR2 YFSETQ. The CDR3 sequence: CASNSYSYEQYF. CDR3 coding DNA: TGCGCCAGCAATAGCTACTCCTACGAGCAGTACTTC.

The gene calls are TRBV3-1 (or the pseudogene TRBV3-2) and TRBJ1-2; 11 nucleotides agree with TRBD1. Germline V CDR1 and CDR2: LGHDT, YNNKEL (reference sequence). The V segment lost 4 bases and the J segment 4 bases; nucleotides outside the gene matches: 5. CDR3 length: 15 residues. CDR3 sequence: CASSLGTGGIYGYTF. The DNA of the CDR3 is TGTGCCAGCAGCCTGGGGACAGGGGGTATCTATGGCTACACCTTC.

The chain is built from TRBV5-5 and TRBJ1-2; 12 bases fit TRBD1. Germline-derived CDR1 and CDR2 are SGHKS and YYEKEE (reference sequence). The CDR3 spans 17 residues. Trimming removed 5 bases from V and 8 bases from J; junction bases left unmatched: 16. Here the CDR3 reads CASSTGTGGSLATGYTF. CDR3 nucleotides: TGTGCCAGCAGTACCGGGACAGGGGGCTCTCTTGCGACCGGCTACACCTTC. Filled out from reference TRBV5-5 and TRBJ1-2, the complete variable domain reads DAGVTQSPTHLIKTRGQQVTLRCSPISGHKSVSWYQQVLGQGPQFIFQYYEKEERGRGNFPDRFSARQFPNYSSELNVNALLLGDSALYLCASSTGTGGSLATGYTFGSGTRLTVV.

The gene calls are TRBV30 and TRBJ1-2; D remains ambiguous. The CDR3 runs 11 residues. Germline assignment: CDR1 GTSNPN and CDR2 SVGIG (reference sequence). CDR3 nucleotide sequence: TGTGGAGGCCGCGCGGAGTATGGCTACACCTTC. Translating gives CGGRAEYGYTF. The full variable domain, with the rest looked up from reference TRBV30 and TRBJ1-2, is SQTIHQWPATLVQPVGSPLSLECTVEGTSNPNLYWYRQAAGRGLQLLFYSVGIGQISSEVPQNLSASRPQDRQFILSSKKLLLSDSGFYLCGGRAEYGYTFGSGTRLTVV.

The chain links TRBV6-2 or TRBV6-3 to TRBJ1-3, with TRBD1 matching over 9 bases. The V gene end was trimmed by 5 bases and the J gene end by 2 bases; junction bases not matched to a gene: 4. The CDR3 consists of 15 residues. The germline gives CDR1 MNHEY, CDR2 SVGEGT. The DNA of the CDR3 is TGTGCCAGCAGTCTGGACAGGGGAGCTGGAAACACCATATATTTT. Protein product: CASSLDRGAGNTIYF.

The chain employs TRBV2 and TRBJ1-5; D uncertain. The V end lost 6 bases, the J end lost 4 bases, and 10 bases lay between the germline ends. CDR1 and CDR2 (germline): SNHLY, FYNNEI. The CDR3 is 13 amino acids. CDR3 coding DNA: TGTGCCAGCAGGGTCGACTCGAATCAGCCCCAGCATTTT. Its translation is CASRVDSNQPQHF.

The chain is built from TRBV4-2 and TRBJ2-2; D not resolved. The V end lost 1 base, the J end lost 6 bases, and 12 bases lay between the germline ends. The CDR3 sequence is 15 residues long. Germline-derived CDR1 and CDR2 are LGHNA and YNFKEQ. The DNA of the CDR3 is TGTGCCAGCAGCCAAGTGCGCGGTAGGGCCGGGGAGCTGTTTTTT. The encoded protein is CASSQVRGRAGELFF.

The rearrangement joins TRBV2 to TRBJ1-2; no definite D call. This CDR3 spans 15 amino acids. The V end lost 1 base, the J end lost 1 base, and 10 bases lay between the germline ends. The germline V gene has CDR1 SNHLY and CDR2 FYNNEI. The CDR3 region is CASSEVQYFNYGYTF. The CDR3 DNA follows: TGTGCCAGCAGTGAAGTGCAGTATTTTAACTATGGCTACACCTTC.

The chain carries TRBV6-5 and TRBJ1-1, with 10 bases lining up with TRBD1. Germline V gene data show CDR1 as MNHEY and CDR2 as SVGAGI. The CDR3 has 13 residues. V gave up 11 bases and J gave up 4 bases; unmatched junction bases: 7. The CDR3 loop reads CAGIRTGGTEAFF. The CDR3, as DNA: TGTGCCGGAATCAGGACAGGGGGCACTGAAGCTTTCTTT.

This chain uses TRBV5-1 with TRBJ1-6, with D perhaps matching TRBD1 (5 bases). V was pared by 3 bases and J by 5 bases, with 15 bases between. The CDR3 has 16 residues. In germline, CDR1 is SGHRS, CDR2 YFSETQ. CDR3 amino acids: CASSSSGRADNSPLHF. DNA for the CDR3: TGCGCCAGCAGCTCATCAGGGCGAGCAGATAATTCACCCCTCCACTTT.

The chain carries TRBV30 and TRBJ1-2; D possibly corresponds to TRBD1 (5 bases). The length of the CDR3 is 12 residues. V dropped 2 bases and J dropped 11 bases, with 15 bases sitting between them. Germline CDR1 GTSNPN, CDR2 SVGIG (reference sequence). The CDR3 sequence is CAWSPGGEGYTF. Here the CDR3 DNA reads TGTGCCTGGAGTCCTGGGGGGGAGGGATACACCTTC.

DNA for the CDR3: TGCAGCGTTGAAACAGCGGGAGAGTACGAGCAGTACTTC. It specifies CSVETAGEYEQYF. The chain combines TRBV29-1 with TRBJ2-7; 8 nucleotides align to TRBD2. V shed 2 bases, J shed 4 bases, and the junction held 4 bases outside the gene matches. Germline V lookup: CDR1 SQVTM, CDR2 ANQGSEA. The CDR3 contains 13 residues.

This clone was found once. V and J are TRBV19 and TRBJ1-1, with D perhaps TRBD1 (6 bases). Germline CDR1 and CDR2: LNHDA and SQIVND (reference sequence). Trimming took off 4 bases at V and 3 bases at J, with 12 bases between the two ends. The CDR3 is made up of 14 amino acids. Written as DNA, the CDR3 is TGTGCCAGTAGTAAGAGGAGGGGGGACACTGAAGCTTTCTTT. Translating gives CASSKRRGDTEAFF.

The genes are TRBV4-3 and TRBJ2-2; TRBD2 might be the D (6 bases). CDR1 and CDR2 from the germline V gene are LGHNA and YSLEER. The CDR3 contains 16 residues. V shed 2 bases and J shed 3 bases, with 13 bases lying between them. This chain's CDR3 is CASSQTTGTHTGELFF. DNA for the CDR3: TGCGCCAGCAGCCAAACCACCGGGACTCACACCGGGGAGCTGTTTTTT.

The V and J genes are TRBV6-2 or TRBV6-3 and TRBJ2-7, with a possible D match to TRBD2 (5 bases). V shed 2 bases and J shed 2 bases, with 10 bases lying between them. This CDR3 has 14 residues. Germline CDR1 reads MNHEY; CDR2 reads SVGEGT. In nucleotides, the CDR3 is TGTGCCAGCAGTTACCCCCCGAGGGCCTACGAGCAGTACTTC. Translating gives CASSYPPRAYEQYF.

The chain joins TRBV5-1 to TRBJ1-4; the D gene is possibly TRBD1 (6 bases). Trimming left V 2 bases short and J 0 bases short, with 8 bases between. The CDR3 contains 15 residues. Germline CDR1 reads SGHRS; CDR2 reads YFSETQ. In nucleotides, the CDR3 is TGCGCCAGCAGCTTTACAGGGTCAACTAATGAAAAACTGTTTTTT. Protein sequence: CASSFTGSTNEKLFF.

The chain has TRBV7-2 and TRBJ2-1, with TRBD2 matching over 10 bases. With V trimmed by 0 bases and J by 9 bases, 11 bases remained unmatched. CDR1 is SGHTA and CDR2 is FQGNSA in the germline V gene. The CDR3 contains 17 residues. As DNA, the CDR3 is TGTGCCAGCAGCTTAGCATTAGCGGGAGGAGTCCAAGGTGAGCAGTTCTTC. It is translated as CASSLALAGGVQGEQFF.

This clone has just one count. The J gene is TRBJ1-5, the V gene TRBV21-1; TRBD1, the table's D call, was not compared with the DNA. TRBV21-1 is noted as a pseudogene. The CDR3 has 19 amino acids. CDR3 nucleotide sequence: TGTGCCAGCAGCAAAGATACTCCAGGGGGACCCCATAGCAATCAGCCCCAGCATTTT. This translates into CASSKDTPGGPHSNQPQHF.

This chain joins TRBV4-2 and TRBJ1-1, with D perhaps TRBD1 (6 bases). Trimming shortened V by 3 bases and J by 2 bases, and 7 bases separated the two germline ends. Per germline, CDR1 LGHNA and CDR2 YNFKEQ. The CDR3 length is 13 residues. Here the CDR3 DNA reads TGTGCCAGCAGCCAGGGGGCAAACACTGAAGCTTTCTTT. This sequence encodes CASSQGANTEAFF.

The chain joins TRBV30 to TRBJ1-5, with a possible D match to TRBD1 (5 bases). Germline CDR1 reads GTSNPN; CDR2 reads SVGIG (reference sequence). The V and J ends lost 3 bases and 7 bases respectively, with 10 bases between them. CDR3 size: 12 residues. CDR3: CAWSDSRQPQHF. DNA of the CDR3: TGTGCCTGGAGCGACAGTCGCCAGCCCCAGCATTTT. Full variable domain (remainder filled in from reference TRBV30 and TRBJ1-5): SQTIHQWPATLVQPVGSPLSLECTVEGTSNPNLYWYRQAAGRGLQLLFYSVGIGQISSEVPQNLSASRPQDRQFILSSKKLLLSDSGFYLCAWSDSRQPQHFGDGTRLSIL.

This clone appeared a single time. V gene TRBV12-3 or TRBV12-4 combines with J gene TRBJ1-2; D might be TRBD1 (5 bases). With 5 bases removed from V and 4 bases from J, the gap between germline ends came to 11 bases. This CDR3 contains 13 residues. The CDR3 region is CASSGDSAYGYTF. The CDR3 coding sequence is TGTGCCAGCAGTGGAGACAGCGCCTATGGCTACACCTTC.

A single count supports this clone. The genes are TRBV28 and TRBJ1-1, with TRBD1 matching 7 bases. CDR3 size: 16 residues. Per the germline V gene, CDR1 is MDHEN and CDR2 is SYDVKM. J was trimmed by 0 bases and V by 8 bases; bases with no gene match: 12. Here the CDR3 DNA reads TGTGCCAGCCCCCCAGCCGGGACAGCTTTGAACACTGAAGCTTTCTTT. Protein sequence: CASPPAGTALNTEAFF. Complete variable domain (other parts from reference TRBV28 and TRBJ1-1): DVKVTQSSRYLVKRTGEKVFLECVQDMDHENMFWYRQDPGLGLRLIYFSYDVKMKEKGDIPEGYSVSREKKERFSLILESASTNQTSMYLCASPPAGTALNTEAFFGQGTRLTVV.